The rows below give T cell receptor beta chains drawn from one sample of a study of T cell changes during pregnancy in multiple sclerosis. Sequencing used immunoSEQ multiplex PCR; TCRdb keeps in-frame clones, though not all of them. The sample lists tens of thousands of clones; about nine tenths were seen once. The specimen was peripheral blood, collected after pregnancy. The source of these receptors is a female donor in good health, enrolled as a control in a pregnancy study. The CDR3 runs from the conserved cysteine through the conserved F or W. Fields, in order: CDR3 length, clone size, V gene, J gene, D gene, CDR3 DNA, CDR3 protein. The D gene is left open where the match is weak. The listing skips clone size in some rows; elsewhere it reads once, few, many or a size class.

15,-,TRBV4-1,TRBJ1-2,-,TGCGCCAGCAGCCATACACAGGGATTGGACTATGGCTACACCTTC,CASSHTQGLDYGYTF
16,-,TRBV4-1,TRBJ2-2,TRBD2,TGCGCCAGCAGCCGCGGACTAGCGACTAACACCGGGGAGCTGTTTTTT,CASSRGLATNTGELFF
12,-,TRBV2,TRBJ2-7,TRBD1,TGTGCCAGCTCTACAGGGGTCCACGAGCAGTACTTC,CASSTGVHEQYF
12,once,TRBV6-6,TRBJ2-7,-,TGTGCCAGCAGTTCCATCCGGACAGAAAAGTACTTC,CASSSIRTEKYF
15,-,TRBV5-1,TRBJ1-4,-,TGCGCCAGCAGCGCCGGTTTCTCGTCTAATGAAAAACTGTTTTTT,CASSAGFSSNEKLFF
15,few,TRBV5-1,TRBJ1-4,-,TGCGCCAGCAGCTTGGACTGGGGCTTTAATGAAAAACTGTTTTTT,CASSLDWGFNEKLFF
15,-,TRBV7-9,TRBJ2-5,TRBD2,TGTGCCAGCAGCCCCCCCCTAGCGGGGGAAGAGACCCAGTACTTC,CASSPPLAGEETQYF
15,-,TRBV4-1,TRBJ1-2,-,TGCGCCAGCAGCCAAGTAACATATGGTCTTCATGGCTACACCTTC,CASSQVTYGLHGYTF
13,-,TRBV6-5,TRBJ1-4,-,TGTGCCAGCAGTCGCCTGGAGGATGAAAAACTGTTTTTT,CASSRLEDEKLFF
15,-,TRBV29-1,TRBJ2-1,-,TGCAGCGTGATAACTAGTGGCTCATTAGACAATGAGCAGTTCTTC,CSVITSGSLDNEQFF
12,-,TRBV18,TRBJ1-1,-,TGTGCCAGCTCACTCAGGGGCACTGAAGCTTTCTTT,CASSLRGTEAFF
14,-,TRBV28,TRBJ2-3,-,TGTGCCAGCAGTCGTCCACAGGGTTCAGATACGCAGTATTTT,CASSRPQGSDTQYF
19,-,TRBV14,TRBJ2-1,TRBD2,TGTGCCAGCAGCCAAGATCCCAGACTAGCGGGGGGCCGAAACAATGAGCAGTTCTTC,CASSQDPRLAGGRNNEQFF
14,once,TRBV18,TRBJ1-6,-,TGTGCCAGCGTCCGGGGGGATGGCAATTCACCCCTCCACTTT,CASVRGDGNSPLHF
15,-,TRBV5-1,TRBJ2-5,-,TGCGCCAGCAGCTTGACAGAACTGTACCAAGAGACCCAGTACTTC,CASSLTELYQETQYF
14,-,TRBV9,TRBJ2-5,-,TGTGCCAGCAGCGTCTCAGGGGGGCGAGAGACCCAGTACTTC,CASSVSGGRETQYF
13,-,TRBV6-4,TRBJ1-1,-,TGTGCCAGCAGTGTTACGGGGAGCACTGAAGCTTTCTTT,CASSVTGSTEAFF
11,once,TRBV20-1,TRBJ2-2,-,TGCAGTGCTGAGGACACCGGGGAGCTGTTTTTT,CSAEDTGELFF
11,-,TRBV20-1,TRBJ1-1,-,TGCAGTGCTAACGGGGGGACTGAAGCTTTCTTT,CSANGGTEAFF
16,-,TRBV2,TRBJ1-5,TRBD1,TGTGCCAGCAGTGATGGGGCCGGACAGGGGCATCAGCCCCAGCATTTT,CASSDGAGQGHQPQHF
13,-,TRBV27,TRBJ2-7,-,TGTGCCAGCAAGCAGGGAATTGGATACGAGCAGTACTTC,CASKQGIGYEQYF
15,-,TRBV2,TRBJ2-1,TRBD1,TGTGCCAGCAGTGGGGCTGGGACAGGGCATAGTGAGCAGTTCTTC,CASSGAGTGHSEQFF
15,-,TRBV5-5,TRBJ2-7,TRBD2,TGTGCCAGCGGGACTAGCGGGGGATCATCCTACGAGCAGTACTTC,CASGTSGGSSYEQYF
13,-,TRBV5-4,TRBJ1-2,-,TGTGCCAGCAGCTTGGGAGGGAGCTATGGCTACACCTTC,CASSLGGSYGYTF
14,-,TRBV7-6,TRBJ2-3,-,TGTGCCAGCAGCTTAGGGCAAGTCACAGATACGCAGTATTTT,CASSLGQVTDTQYF
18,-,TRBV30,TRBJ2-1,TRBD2,TGTGCCTGTTCCCGGTGGACTAGCGGTTCAAGCTCCTACAATGAGCAGTTCTTC,CACSRWTSGSSSYNEQFF
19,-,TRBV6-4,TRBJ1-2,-,TGTGCCAGCAGTCCCATAAGCGAAAACGAGGGTTCAGAACCCCATGGCTACACCTTC,CASSPISENEGSEPHGYTF
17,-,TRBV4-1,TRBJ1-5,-,TGCGCCAGCAGTCCACAGGGTCGTAGGCCGAGTTATCAGCCCCAGCATTTT,CASSPQGRRPSYQPQHF
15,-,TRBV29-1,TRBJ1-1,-,TGCAGCGTTTTGCAGGGTTGGATTCTGAAGACTGAAGCTTTCTTT,CSVLQGWILKTEAFF
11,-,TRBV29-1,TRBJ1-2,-,TGCAGCGTTTTGACAGACGCCTCCTACACCTTC,CSVLTDASYTF
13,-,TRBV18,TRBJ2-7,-,TGTGCCAGCTCACGTGGGGCCCGGGCCGAGCAGTACTTC,CASSRGARAEQYF
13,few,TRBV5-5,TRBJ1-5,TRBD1,TGTGCCAGCAGCAAAGACAGGGATCAGCCCCAGCATTTT,CASSKDRDQPQHF
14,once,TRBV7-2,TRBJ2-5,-,TGTGCCAGCAGCTTAGACAGCGGCCAAGAGACCCAGTACTTC,CASSLDSGQETQYF
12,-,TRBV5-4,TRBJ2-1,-,TGTGCCAGCAGCGGGGCCCGCAATGAGCAGTTCTTC,CASSGARNEQFF
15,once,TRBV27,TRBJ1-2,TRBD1,TGTGCCAGCAGTTTATCGGCAGGGGGCGAGGACGGCTACACCTTC,CASSLSAGGEDGYTF
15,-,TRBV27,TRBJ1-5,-,TGTGCCAGCAGTTTAGGCCCAGATTCGAATCAGCCCCAGCATTTT,CASSLGPDSNQPQHF
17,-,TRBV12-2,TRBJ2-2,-,TGTGCAAGTCGCTTATTCCAGCGGGGGGCCCACACCGGGGAGCTGTTTTTT,CASRLFQRGAHTGELFF
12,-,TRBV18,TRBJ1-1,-,TGTGCCAGCTCACCCGACAGGTTTCAAGCTTTCTTT,CASSPDRFQAFF
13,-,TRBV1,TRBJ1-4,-,TGCACCAGCAGTAGGACAGGGAATGAAAAACTGTTTTTT,CTSSRTGNEKLFF
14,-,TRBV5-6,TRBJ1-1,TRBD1,TGTGCCAGCAGCTCCGGGACAGCGCTATATGAAGCTTTCTTT,CASSSGTALYEAFF
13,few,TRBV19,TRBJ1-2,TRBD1,TGTGCCAGTAGTATAGGACAGGGACGAGGCTACACCTTC,CASSIGQGRGYTF
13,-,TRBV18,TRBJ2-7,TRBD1,TGTGCCAGCTCACCAGCGACAGGGACCGAGCAGTACTTC,CASSPATGTEQYF
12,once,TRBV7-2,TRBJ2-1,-,TGTGCCAGCACCTACCTCGGAGATGAGCAGTTCTTC,CASTYLGDEQFF
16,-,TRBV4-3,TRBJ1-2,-,TGCGCCAGCAGCGCACGACCGGGTCCGCGGAACTATGGCTACACCTTC,CASSARPGPRNYGYTF
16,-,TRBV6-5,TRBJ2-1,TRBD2,TGTGCCAGCAGTTATTCCGGGACTAGGGGGTGGGATGAGCAGTTCTTC,CASSYSGTRGWDEQFF
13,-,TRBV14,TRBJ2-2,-,TGTGCCAGCAGCCGGTGGGGGCCCGGGGAGCTGTTTTTT,CASSRWGPGELFF
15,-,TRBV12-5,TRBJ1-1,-,TGTGCTAGTGGTTTGGTAATGCCAGGGAAAACTGAAGCTTTCTTT,CASGLVMPGKTEAFF
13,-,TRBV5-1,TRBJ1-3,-,TGCGCCAGCAGCCAACTTGAAGGAAACACCATATATTTT,CASSQLEGNTIYF
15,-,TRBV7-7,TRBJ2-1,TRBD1,TGTGCTAGCAGCGTCGGGACAGGATCCAATAATGAGCAGTTCTTC,CASSVGTGSNNEQFF
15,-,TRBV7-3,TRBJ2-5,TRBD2,TGTGCCAGCAGCTCCCGTCCAGGGAGGGGAGAGACCCAGTACTTC,CASSSRPGRGETQYF
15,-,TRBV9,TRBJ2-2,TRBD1,TGTGCCAGCAGCTTCCGGGACAGGGGTGCCGGGGAGCTGTTTTTT,CASSFRDRGAGELFF